The T cell receptor beta chain described here comes from a study of vaccination and CD4 T cells after COVID-19. Study context: The stimulus for the cells was overlapping spike peptides derived from SARS-CoV-2, HCoV-NL63, HCoV-OC43 and HCoV-229E.

Cultured CD4+ T-cell DNA underwent Oncomine TCR Beta short-read sequencing. Researchers extracted genomic DNA from CD4+ T cells that had been cultured. TCRdb passed the PCR reads through MiXCR, listing each CDR3 protein once. This sample yields some 10,000 distinct CDR3 sequences, of which about 34% are seen a single time; about 15% belongs to the top ten. Noted treatment: roughly 11-day PBMC culture with coronavirus spike peptide pools or control peptides (ViraFEST assay). The unexposed donor gave CD4+ T cells before the COVID-19 pandemic (2011-2018). First, ViraFEST expanded antigen-specific T cells with peptide pools, and next it sequenced the TCRs. For this clonotype: Its antigen is currently unknown.

This CDR3 has 13 amino acids. Trimming took 4 bases from V and 0 from J, leaving 8 bases between them. In germline, CDR1 is SGDLS, CDR2 YYNGEE. J is TRBJ2-7 and V is TRBV9, with D unclear. The source material was CD4+ T cells from blood, cultured in vitro. The origin of this receptor is a human donor in good health. This CDR3 reads CASSSSYSYEQYF. Written as DNA, the CDR3 is TGTGCCAGCAGCTCCTCATACTCCTACGAGCAGTACTTC.